The clone carrying this TCR beta chain has only one observation. These data belong to a study of T cell changes during pregnancy in multiple sclerosis. TCRdb's copy holds only in-frame clones and misses some; the assay was immunoSEQ multiplex PCR. The sample has 78,000 or so clones, under 95% seen once. The sample consisted of peripheral blood, taken before pregnancy. This clonotype was sampled from a female donor with multiple sclerosis, enrolled in a pregnancy study.

CDR3 region: CASSPGSSYNEQFF. The CDR3 bases are TGTGCCAGCAGCCCCGGGTCCTCCTACAATGAGCAGTTCTTC. The V call is TRBV27, the J call TRBJ2-1, with D unresolved. Trimming shortened V by 6 bases and J by 0 bases, and 9 bases separated the two germline ends. CDR1 and CDR2 from the germline V gene are MNHEY and SMNVEV (reference sequence). The CDR3 spans 14 residues.